The 19 T cell receptor beta chains in this list originate from one sample, sequenced in a study of T cells in Graves' hyperthyroidism and ophthalmopathy. TCR beta CDR3 region amplification was performed from RNA transcripts. The TCR CDR3 was amplified in a first-round RT-PCR using the HTBI primer set. In TCRdb, the multiplex PCR reads were re-called with MiXCR into one record per CDR3 protein. The sample carries hundreds of thousands of distinct CDR3 sequences, 38% recorded once. Source material: blood. These receptors were taken from a man younger than 30 with Graves' hyperthyroidism.

CDR3 coding DNA: TGTGCCAGCAGCCCGACCTGGATCGGGGAGCTGTTTTTT. Encoded protein: CASSPTWIGELFF. The chain combines TRBV7-9 with TRBJ2-2, with no clear D. This CDR3 spans 13 amino acids. Germline lookup yields CDR1 SEHNR and CDR2 FQNEAQ (reference sequence). Trimming took off 5 bases at V and 7 bases at J, with 11 bases between the two ends.

The J gene is TRBJ2-7, the V gene TRBV10-2, with 10 bases that match TRBD1. The CDR3 length is 15 residues. Germline V gene data show CDR1 as WSHSY and CDR2 as SAAADI. The trim removed 6 bases at V and 6 bases at J, leaving 11 bases unmatched. This chain's CDR3 is CASSQSGTGVGEQYF. DNA for the CDR3: TGCGCCAGCAGCCAAAGTGGGACAGGGGTCGGCGAGCAGTACTTC.

This rearrangement joins TRBV19 to TRBJ1-1, with a tentative D call TRBD1 (6 bases). Trimming left V 3 bases short and J 10 bases short, with 15 bases between. The CDR3 runs 13 residues. CDR1 and CDR2 from the germline V gene are LNHDA and SQIVND (reference sequence). DNA for the CDR3: TGTGCCAGTAGTATGGCCCACAGGGAGAGAGCTTTCTTT. The encoded protein is CASSMAHRERAFF.

This clonotype came up a few times. The gene calls are TRBV7-8 and TRBJ2-7; 8 bases are shared with TRBD2. Germline CDR1 reads SGHVS; CDR2 reads FQNEAQ. Unmatched junction bases numbered 4, after V lost 3 bases and J lost 3 bases. The CDR3 covers 14 residues. The CDR3 DNA reads as TGTGCCAGCAGCTTGGGGACTAGAAACTACGAGCAGTACTTC. Encoded protein: CASSLGTRNYEQYF.

The sample holds a few counts of this clonotype. The chain employs TRBV4-1 and TRBJ1-5; 9 bases match TRBD1. The length of the CDR3 is 15 residues. V shed 4 bases and J 4 bases; nucleotides not matched to a gene: 5. Per germline, CDR1 MGHRA and CDR2 YSYEKL. Here the CDR3 DNA reads TGCGCCAGCAGCCCGGGACAGGGTAGGAATCAGCCCCAGCATTTT. It translates to CASSPGQGRNQPQHF.

This clonotype came up many times. The genes are TRBV2 and TRBJ2-7; tentative D call: TRBD1 (6 bases). V was trimmed by 6 bases and J by 3 bases, leaving 12 bases between them. This CDR3 has 13 residues. Germline-derived CDR1 and CDR2 are SNHLY and FYNNEI. The CDR3 sequence is CASSLDSVYEQYF. The CDR3 coding sequence is TGTGCCAGCAGCCTGGACAGTGTCTACGAGCAGTACTTC.

The V gene is TRBV7-2, the J gene TRBJ2-2, with D possibly matching TRBD2 (5 bases). Germline V gene sequence: CDR1 SGHTA, CDR2 FQGNSA. Trimming stripped 4 bases from V and 4 bases from J, with 7 bases between. The CDR3 extends over 13 amino acids. This chain's CDR3 is CASSSDFTGELFF. Written as DNA, the CDR3 is TGTGCCAGCAGCTCGGACTTCACCGGGGAGCTGTTTTTT.

The chain employs TRBV29-1 and TRBJ2-5; 12 nucleotides match TRBD1. The ends lost 5 bases at V and 4 bases at J; junction bases unmatched: 5. Germline V gives CDR1 SQVTM, CDR2 ANQGSEA. CDR3 length equals 14 residues. DNA of the CDR3: TGCAGCGTTCCCGGGACAGGGGGCCGAGAGACCCAGTACTTC. This encodes CSVPGTGGRETQYF.

This sequence joins TRBV5-1 and TRBJ1-1; D gene unclear. Looked up from germline, CDR1 is SGHRS and CDR2 is YFSETQ. The CDR3 spans 15 residues. Trimming took 0 bases from V and 3 from J, leaving 12 bases between them. CDR3 DNA: TGCGCCAGCAGCTTGGCCTCCACCCACGACACTGAAGCTTTCTTT. Residues: CASSLASTHDTEAFF.

This clonotype showed up many times. This sequence joins TRBV9 and TRBJ2-5; maybe TRBD2 (6 bases). From germline, CDR1 is SGDLS and CDR2 YYNGEE. CDR3 length: 15 amino acids. The V end was cut by 2 bases, the J end by 1 base, with 12 bases between. CDR3 sequence (DNA): TGTGCCAGCAGCGTCAGGGATAGCGGCCAAGAGACCCAGTACTTC. Translating it yields CASSVRDSGQETQYF.

The chain combines TRBV25-1 with TRBJ2-7; TRBD2 matches 7 bases. Germline V gene data show CDR1 as MGHDK and CDR2 as SYGVNS. CDR3 size: 10 residues. Trimming cost V 11 bases and J 7 bases; bases outside gene matches: 5. The CDR3 DNA sequence: TGTGCCTCCAGCGGGAAGGAGCAGTACTTC. Translation: CASSGKEQYF.

This clonotype came up many times. The V gene is TRBV6-5, the J gene TRBJ2-5, with unresolved D. The germline V and J ends were trimmed by 8 bases and 2 bases, with 12 bases remaining between them. This CDR3 spans 13 amino acids. Germline V CDR1 and CDR2: MNHEY, SVGAGI. The CDR3 DNA reads as TGTGCCAGCGTGCGCGGCCCACAAGAGACCCAGTACTTC. Protein: CASVRGPQETQYF.

Only a few counts were recorded for this clonotype. This chain links TRBV4-1 with TRBJ1-6, with D unresolved. This CDR3 comprises 15 residues. Trimming pared 4 bases from V and 8 bases from J, leaving 15 bases between. CDR1 MGHRA and CDR2 YSYEKL come from the germline V gene. The CDR3 nucleotides are TGCGCCAGCAGCCCCGGACCCCGTGGGGATTCACCCCTCCACTTT. Amino acid sequence: CASSPGPRGDSPLHF.

This clonotype was observed once. The chain links TRBV15 to TRBJ1-5; 11 bases are a match to TRBD1. Looked up from germline, CDR1 is LNHNV and CDR2 is YYDKDF (reference sequence). This CDR3 contains 18 residues. V was pared by 0 bases and J by 3 bases, with 7 bases of the junction left unmatched. In DNA form, the CDR3 reads TGTGCCACCAGCAGAGAGGAAGGACAGGGGGCGATCAATCAGCCCCAGCATTTT. The encoded protein is CATSREEGQGAINQPQHF. The full variable domain, completed using reference TRBV15 and TRBJ1-5, is DAMVIQNPRYQVTQFGKPVTLSCSQTLNHNVMYWYQQKSSQAPKLLFHYYDKDFNNEADTPDNFQSRRPNTSFCFLDIRSPGLGDTAMYLCATSREEGQGAINQPQHFGDGTRLSIL.

This clonotype came up many times. The CDR3 region is CASSLDVSYEQYF. In DNA, the CDR3 is TGTGCCAGCAGCTTGGACGTTTCCTACGAGCAGTACTTC. This chain links TRBV7-9 with TRBJ2-7; D ambiguous. Trimming shortened V by 3 bases and J by 1 base, and 7 bases separated the two germline ends. The germline V gene encodes CDR1 SEHNR and CDR2 FQNEAQ (reference sequence). The CDR3 consists of 13 residues.

The V and J genes are TRBV7-9 and TRBJ1-5; 8 bases match TRBD1. The V segment lost 7 bases and the J segment 7 bases; nucleotides outside the gene matches: 6. CDR1 is SEHNR and CDR2 is FQNEAQ in the germline V gene (reference sequence). CDR3 length: 13 amino acids. CDR3 sequence (DNA): TGTGCCAGCACCCGGACAGGGTTGCAGCCCCAGCATTTT. As protein: CASTRTGLQPQHF.

Turning to this clonotype: The conserved phenylalanine or tryptophan is not found at the CDR3 terminus, so this likely reflects a read error. J is TRBJ1-6 and V is TRBV20-1; D is unresolved. There are 15 residues in the CDR3. The germline CDR1 and CDR2 sequences are DFQATT and SNEGSKA (reference sequence). Trimming removed 6 bases at V and 2 bases at J, with 14 bases between. CDR3 amino acids: CSAKASGTYNSPLHL. The CDR3 DNA follows: TGCAGTGCCAAGGCATCGGGAACCTATAATTCACCCCTCCACCTT.

This clonotype was found many times. The chain combines TRBV7-6 with TRBJ1-1; D is uncertain. Germline lookup yields CDR1 SGHVS and CDR2 FNYEAQ. Between the trimmed V and J ends, which lost 5 bases and 0 bases, there was a span of 7 bases. This CDR3 contains 13 residues. The CDR3 DNA reads as TGTGCCAGCAGCGGACTCGTGAACACTGAAGCTTTCTTT. This sequence encodes CASSGLVNTEAFF.

The chain uses TRBV7-9 and TRBJ2-7, with a weak D call TRBD1 (5 bases). V was trimmed by 6 bases and J by 5 bases, leaving 14 bases between them. Germline CDR1 SEHNR, CDR2 FQNEAQ (reference sequence). The CDR3 contains 13 residues. Here the CDR3 DNA reads TGTGCCAGCAGACAGTACGACAGAAACGAGCAGTACTTC. It is translated as CASRQYDRNEQYF.